This T cell receptor beta chain was retrieved from a study of cytomegalovirus exposure and HLA in healthy donors. About this clone: The antigen is undetermined.

CDR1 is WNHNN, CDR2 SYGVQD, per germline (reference sequence). The V and J ends lost 3 bases and 5 bases respectively, with 7 bases between them. The CDR3 covers 12 residues. The PCR used 60 Vbeta and 13 Jbeta primers. The data were produced by immunoSEQ multiplex PCR, yet TCRdb's version contains in-frame clones alone and is incomplete. Of tens of thousands of clones listed, 72% are singletons. General observations from the study: Cytomegalovirus status was reportedly diagnosed by the classifier with high specificity and sensitivity. When a later analysis compared HLA-associated TCR beta chains with equally common others, the HLA-associated chains turned out to be more clonally expanded and to have lower generation probabilities.

The chain carries TRBV10-1 and TRBJ2-5, with D unclear. Material for sequencing was PBMCs. This sequence was found in a woman aged 45-65 years in good health and CMV-seronegative. In DNA form, the CDR3 reads TGCGCCAGCAGTGATAGTGGTGAGACCCAGTACTTC. This translates into CASSDSGETQYF.